This T cell receptor (beta chain) was captured in a study of T cell changes during pregnancy in multiple sclerosis. Data came from immunoSEQ multiplex PCR; TCRdb stores just in-frame clones and leaves some out. The table lists around 53,000 clones, approximately 92% of them singletons. The sequences come from CD4+ T cells from peripheral blood mononuclear cells, collected after pregnancy. The receptor was derived from a female donor with multiple sclerosis, enrolled in a pregnancy study.

The CDR3, as DNA: TGTGCCAGCAGCTTACAGGAATGGGGAGTTGAAAAACTGTTTTTT. It translates to CASSLQEWGVEKLFF. The chain combines TRBV7-6 with TRBJ1-4; D remains ambiguous. The CDR3 totals 15 residues. The germline V and J ends were trimmed by 2 bases and 7 bases, with 14 bases remaining between them. Germline CDR1 is SGHVS and CDR2 is FNYEAQ.